This T cell receptor (beta chain) came from a study of beta chain features in type 1 diabetes. The study reverse transcribed the entire isolated RNA, so it sequenced expressed TCRB transcripts. Sequencing was performed with immunoSEQ multiplex PCR; in TCRdb, only in-frame clones are kept and a portion is missing. The table includes hundreds of thousands of clones, approximately 11% detected once. This clone was counted a few times. The CDR3 totals 14 residues. Between the trimmed V and J ends, which lost 2 bases and 6 bases, there was a span of 11 bases. Looked up from germline, CDR1 is MDHEN and CDR2 is SYDVKM.

Sequences were obtained from naive CD4+ T cells from blood. This sequence originates from a woman in her 30s in good health. The V and J genes are TRBV28 and TRBJ2-1; D is unresolved. CDR3 sequence (DNA): TGTGCCAGCAGTTTAGTTCTGCGGTTCAATGAGCAGTTCTTC. Encoded protein: CASSLVLRFNEQFF.